This T cell receptor (beta chain) was found in a study of blood T cell repertoires in COVID-19. On the study more broadly: Specimens from acute and convalescent COVID-19 originated in the United States, Italy and Spain. PBMCs, B-cell-depleted T cells, or T cells were the source of the cDNA or gDNA that made up the material.

Trimming cost V 1 base and J 5 bases; bases outside gene matches: 6. The CDR3 length is 15 residues. CDR1 SGHVS and CDR2 FNYEAQ come from the germline V gene. Per the original data handling: Nucleated cell number was recorded as an estimate derived from reference gene primer amplification. Produced via immunoSEQ multiplex PCR; TCRdb's table is partial and in-frame only. For V, J and clone size, that table is used; D and trimming come from the DNA. The table lists roughly 150,000 clones, roughly 90% of them singletons, with 2.5% to 3% in the top ten. The sequence came from a man aged 60 to 75 with acute or convalescent COVID-19. Sequences were obtained from peripheral blood. V and J are TRBV7-6 and TRBJ2-7; 9 bases align to TRBD2. The CDR3 loop reads CASSLVGGGGDEQYF. As DNA, the CDR3 is TGTGCCAGCAGCTTAGTAGGAGGCGGGGGGGACGAGCAGTACTTC.